One and the same sample provided the 2 T cell receptor beta chains below, sequenced in a study of response to subunit inactivated influenza vaccine. TCRdb reanalysed the RT-PCR reads using MiXCR and keeps one entry per CDR3 protein. The sample comprises under 950,000 distinct CDR3 sequences, about 20% of which are singletons, and roughly a tenth rests with the top ten. Sequencing was performed on PBMCs from blood, taken about 5 days after vaccination. The receptors originated from a man aged 45 to 65 who received an inactivated influenza vaccine.

Of note for this clonotype: A junction end diverges from the germline sequence, so it may reflect a read error. This chain joins TRBV5-1 and TRBJ2-1, with 10 bases matching TRBD2. CDR1 is SGHRS, CDR2 YFSETQ, per germline. CDR3 length: 12 amino acids. CDR3 region: CASSLDSGGPLF. CDR3 coding DNA: TGCGCCAGCAGTCTGGATAGCGGGGGGCCCCTCTTC.

The chain uses TRBV5-5 and TRBJ2-6; the D is unclear. The CDR3 contains 13 residues. V was cut by 3 bases and J by 2 bases, with 3 bases left in between. CDR1 and CDR2 (germline): SGHKS, YYEKEE (reference sequence). CDR3 nucleotide sequence: TGTGCCAGCAGCTGGGCTGGGGCCAACGTCCTGACTTTC. Protein sequence: CASSWAGANVLTF.